The subject of this entry is one TCR beta chain. These data belong to a study of circulating and synovial CD4+ cells in juvenile arthritis. Method: immunoSEQ multiplex PCR; TCRdb's copy keeps in-frame clones and lacks some. The sample has approximately 31,000 clones; about 95% are singletons. Germline V gene lookup returns CDR1 SGHVS and CDR2 FQNEAQ. V lost 5 bases, J lost 4 bases, and 10 bases stayed unmatched. The CDR3 contains 15 residues. The clonotype was recovered from a human donor with juvenile idiopathic arthritis. The specimen sequenced was CD4+ T cells from blood. The V and J genes are TRBV7-8 and TRBJ1-1; 7 positions agree with TRBD1. CDR3 sequence (DNA): TGTGCCAGCAGCCCTGACAGGGTTATGCGCACTGAAGCTTTCTTT. It yields the protein CASSPDRVMRTEAFF.